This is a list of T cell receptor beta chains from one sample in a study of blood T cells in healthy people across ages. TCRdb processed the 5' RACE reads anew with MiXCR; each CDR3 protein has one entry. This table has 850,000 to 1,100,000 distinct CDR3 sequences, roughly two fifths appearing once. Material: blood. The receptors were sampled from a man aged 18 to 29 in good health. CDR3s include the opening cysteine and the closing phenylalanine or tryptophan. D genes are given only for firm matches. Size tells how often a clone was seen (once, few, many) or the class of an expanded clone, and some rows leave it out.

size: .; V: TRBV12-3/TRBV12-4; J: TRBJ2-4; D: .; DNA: TGTGCCAGCAGCGCCGACGGGGAGGACCTCAAAAACATTCAGTACTTC; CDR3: CASSADGEDLKNIQYF
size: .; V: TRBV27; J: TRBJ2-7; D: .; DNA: TGTGCCAGCAGTCCCGGACGGTTCTACGAGCAGTACTTC; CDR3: CASSPGRFYEQYF
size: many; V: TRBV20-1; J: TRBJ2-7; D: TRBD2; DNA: TGCAGTGCTAGACAGGGACTATACGAGCAGTACTTC; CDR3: CSARQGLYEQYF
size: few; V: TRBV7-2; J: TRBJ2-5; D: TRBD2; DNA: TGTGCCAGCAGCTGGTTAGCGGGGAAAGAGACCCAGTACTTC; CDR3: CASSWLAGKETQYF
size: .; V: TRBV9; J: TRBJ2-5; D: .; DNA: TGTGCCAGCAGCGTAGGGCAGAACCTCCAAGAGACCCAGTACTTC; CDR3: CASSVGQNLQETQYF
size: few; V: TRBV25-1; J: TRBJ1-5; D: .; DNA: TGTGCCAGCAGTGAAGGCGGCAGGGCAAGCAATCAGCCCCAGCATTTT; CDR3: CASSEGGRASNQPQHF
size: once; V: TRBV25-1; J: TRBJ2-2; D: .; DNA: TGTGCCAGCCCATCCGGGCTAGGGAGAATCGCGAACACCGGGGAGCTGTTTTTT; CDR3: CASPSGLGRIANTGELFF
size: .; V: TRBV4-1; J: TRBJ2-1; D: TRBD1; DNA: TGCGCCAGCAGTCGGGACAGGGGATCGAATGAGCAGTTCTTC; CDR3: CASSRDRGSNEQFF
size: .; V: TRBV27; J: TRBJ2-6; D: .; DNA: TGTGCCAGCAGTTTACTAGACCAGTCTGGGGCCAACGTCCTGACTTTC; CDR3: CASSLLDQSGANVLTF
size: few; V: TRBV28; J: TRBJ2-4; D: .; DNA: TGTGCCAGCAGAGAGGACGGGGCCAAAAACATTCAGTACTTC; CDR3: CASREDGAKNIQYF
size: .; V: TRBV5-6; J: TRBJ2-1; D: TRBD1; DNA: TGTGCCAGCAGCTTTTCGACAGGGTCCTACAATGAGCAGTTCTTC; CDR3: CASSFSTGSYNEQFF
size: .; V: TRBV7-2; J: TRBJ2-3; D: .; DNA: TGCCTCACTAGCAGGGAGATTACAGATACGCAGTATTTT; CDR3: CLTSREITDTQYF
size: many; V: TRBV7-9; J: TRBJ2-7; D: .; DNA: TGTGCCAGCAGCTTATTTTATACAGGCGACTCCTACGAGCAGTACTTC; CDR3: CASSLFYTGDSYEQYF
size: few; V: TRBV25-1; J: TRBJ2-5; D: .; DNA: TGTGCCAGCAGGGACAGCAATCAAGAGACCCAGTACTTC; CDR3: CASRDSNQETQYF
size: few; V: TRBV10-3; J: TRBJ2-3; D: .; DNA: TGTGCCATCAGTGTGAGGGTGAACTCTAGCACAGATACGCAGTATTTT; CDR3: CAISVRVNSSTDTQYF
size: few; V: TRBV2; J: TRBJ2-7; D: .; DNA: TGTGCCAGCATAGTGAGGAGTAGACAGTACGAGCAGTACTTC; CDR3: CASIVRSRQYEQYF
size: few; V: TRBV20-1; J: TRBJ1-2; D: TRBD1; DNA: TGCAGTGCTCAAGGGGACAGGGCGGATGGCTACACCTTC; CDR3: CSAQGDRADGYTF
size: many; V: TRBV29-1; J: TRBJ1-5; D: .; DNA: TGCAGCGGGGGGGACCGTAGCAATCAGCCCCAGCATTTT; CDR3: CSGGDRSNQPQHF
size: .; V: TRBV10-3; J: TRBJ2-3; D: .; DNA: TGTGCCATCAGTGCAGGTGGAGACACAGGTACGCAGTATTTT; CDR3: CAISAGGDTGTQYF
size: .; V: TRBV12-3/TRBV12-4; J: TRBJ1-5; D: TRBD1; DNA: TGTGCCAGCAGTTTAGTAGGAACAGGGGGCGTGGGACAGCCCCAGCATTTT; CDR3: CASSLVGTGGVGQPQHF
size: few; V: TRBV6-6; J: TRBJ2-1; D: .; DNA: TGTGCCAGCAGTGACCTTAGCTCCTACAATGAGCAGTTCTTC; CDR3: CASSDLSSYNEQFF
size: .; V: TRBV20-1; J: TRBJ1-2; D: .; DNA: TGCAGTGCTTTAAGACAGGCTAACTATGGCTACACCTTC; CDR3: CSALRQANYGYTF
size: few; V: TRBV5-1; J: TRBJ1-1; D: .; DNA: TGCGCCAGCAGCTTGGATACCCCGAACACTGAAGCTTTCTTT; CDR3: CASSLDTPNTEAFF
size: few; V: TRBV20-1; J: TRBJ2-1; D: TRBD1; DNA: TGCAGTGCTAGACTTGGACAGGGGGTGTACAATGAGCAGTTCTTC; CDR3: CSARLGQGVYNEQFF
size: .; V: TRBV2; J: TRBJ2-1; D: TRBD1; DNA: TGTGCCAGCAGGGGTCTACGGACAGGGGTGGCAAATGAGCAGTTCTTC; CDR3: CASRGLRTGVANEQFF
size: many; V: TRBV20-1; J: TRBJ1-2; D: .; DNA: TGCAGTGCTAGACGGGCGTCAGGGGTTAACTATGGCTACACCTTC; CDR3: CSARRASGVNYGYTF
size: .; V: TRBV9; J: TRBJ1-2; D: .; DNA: TGTGCCAGCAGCGGCGGAGGTCGGCCTTCGGGCTATGGCTACACCTTC; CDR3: CASSGGGRPSGYGYTF
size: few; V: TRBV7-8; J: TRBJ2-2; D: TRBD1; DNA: TGTGCCAGCAGCTTAATAGGGGGCCCGGGGAACACCGGGGAGCTGTTTTTT; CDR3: CASSLIGGPGNTGELFF
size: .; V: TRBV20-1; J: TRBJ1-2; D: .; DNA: TGCAGTGCTGACAGTACTAACTATGGCTACACCTTC; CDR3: CSADSTNYGYTF
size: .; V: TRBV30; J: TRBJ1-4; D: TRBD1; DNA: TGTGCCTGGAGTGACGGGACAGGGCTTTCATCTGAAAAACTGTTTTTT; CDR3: CAWSDGTGLSSEKLFF
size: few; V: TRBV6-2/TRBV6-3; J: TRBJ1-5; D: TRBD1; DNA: TGTGCCAGCCACTCGGGACAGAATCAGCCCCAGCATTTT; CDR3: CASHSGQNQPQHF
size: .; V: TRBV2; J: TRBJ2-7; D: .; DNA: TGTGCCAGCAGTGACCGGGACAAGATCTACGAGCAGTACTTC; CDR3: CASSDRDKIYEQYF
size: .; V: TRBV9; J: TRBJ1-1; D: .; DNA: TGTGCCAGCAGCGTAGGGGGCGTAATAAACACTGAAGCTTTCTTT; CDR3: CASSVGGVINTEAFF
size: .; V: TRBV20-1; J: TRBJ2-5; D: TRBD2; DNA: TGCAGTGCGGAACTAGCGGGGGGACAAGAGACCCAGTACTTC; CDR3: CSAELAGGQETQYF
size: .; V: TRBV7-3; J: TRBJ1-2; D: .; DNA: TGTGCCAGCAGCTTACCCCGGGACCCACAAGCCATCCATGGCTACACCTTC; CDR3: CASSLPRDPQAIHGYTF
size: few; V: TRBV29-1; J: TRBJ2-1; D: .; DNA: TGCAGCGTTGATCCTAGCTCCTACAATGAGCAGTTCTTC; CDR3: CSVDPSSYNEQFF
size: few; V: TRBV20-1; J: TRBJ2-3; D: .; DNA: TGCAGTGCTAGAGATCGAGGGGGAGTAGATACGCAGTATTTT; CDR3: CSARDRGGVDTQYF
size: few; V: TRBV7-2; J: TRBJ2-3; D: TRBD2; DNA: TGTGCCAGCAGCGCGACTAGCGGGGACTACACAGATACGCAGTATTTT; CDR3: CASSATSGDYTDTQYF
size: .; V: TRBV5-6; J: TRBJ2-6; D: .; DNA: TGTGCCAGCATCCAGACAGACTCTGGGGCCAACGTCCTGACTTTC; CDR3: CASIQTDSGANVLTF
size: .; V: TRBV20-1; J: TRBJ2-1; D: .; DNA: TGCAGCCTCCGGAAGGCAGGGGGGAATGGGCAGTTCTTC; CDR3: CSLRKAGGNGQFF
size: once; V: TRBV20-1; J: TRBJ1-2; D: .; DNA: TGCAGTGCTAGAGTAAGGGGAAACTATGGCTACACCTTC; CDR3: CSARVRGNYGYTF
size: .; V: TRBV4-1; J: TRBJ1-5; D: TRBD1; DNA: TGCGCCAGCAGCCAAGATACAGGGACAGGCAATCAGCCCCAGCATTTT; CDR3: CASSQDTGTGNQPQHF
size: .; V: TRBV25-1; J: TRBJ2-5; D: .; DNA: TGTGCCAGCAGTGAATTCTGGGTACAAGAGACCCAGTACTTC; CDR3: CASSEFWVQETQYF
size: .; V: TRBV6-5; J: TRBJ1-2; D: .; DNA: TGTGCCAGCAGTCCCCACTCAACTCCGAGGGGCTACACCTTC; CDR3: CASSPHSTPRGYTF
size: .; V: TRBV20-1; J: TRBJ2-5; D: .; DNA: TGCAGTGCTAGAAGGAGTAGCCAAGAGACCCAGTACTTC; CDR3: CSARRSSQETQYF
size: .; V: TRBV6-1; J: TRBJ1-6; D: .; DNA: TGTGCCAGCATATTATGGGTTTCGACGGATTCACCCCTCCACTTT; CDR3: CASILWVSTDSPLHF
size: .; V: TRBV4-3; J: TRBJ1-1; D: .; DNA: TGCGCCAGCAGCCAACAAGGGAGGATGAACACTGAAGCTTTCTTT; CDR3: CASSQQGRMNTEAFF
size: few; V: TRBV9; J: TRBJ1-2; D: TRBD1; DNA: TGTGCCAGCAGCCCCACGGGACAGGGTCGGGGCTATGGCTACACCTTC; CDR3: CASSPTGQGRGYGYTF
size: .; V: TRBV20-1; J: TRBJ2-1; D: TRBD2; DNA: TGCAGTGCTGCCGGGACTAGCGGGGGCCCGAGATACAAGGAGCAGTTCTTC; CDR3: CSAAGTSGGPRYKEQFF
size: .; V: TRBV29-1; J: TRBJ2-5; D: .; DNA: TGCAGCGTCCAGGGGCAAGAGACCCAGTACTTC; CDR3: CSVQGQETQYF
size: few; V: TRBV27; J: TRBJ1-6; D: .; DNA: TGTGCCAGCAGTTTATCATCCGGGGTTAATTCACCCCTCCACTTT; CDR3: CASSLSSGVNSPLHF
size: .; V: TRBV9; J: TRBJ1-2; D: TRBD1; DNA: TGTGCCAGCAGCGGTGGGACAGAACGCATCTCAAACTATGGCTACACCTTC; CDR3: CASSGGTERISNYGYTF
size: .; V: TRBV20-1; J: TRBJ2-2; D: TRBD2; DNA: TGCAGTGCTACCGGACTAGCGGGGAAAGCCGGGGAGCTGTTTTTT; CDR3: CSATGLAGKAGELFF
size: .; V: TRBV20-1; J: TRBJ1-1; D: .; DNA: TGCAGTGCTAGCCCCTGGGGGGTGCTGGGAGCAGCTTTCTTT; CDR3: CSASPWGVLGAAFF
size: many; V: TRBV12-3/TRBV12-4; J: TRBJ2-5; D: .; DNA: TGTGCCAGCAGTCACGGGGAGACCCAGTACTTC; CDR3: CASSHGETQYF